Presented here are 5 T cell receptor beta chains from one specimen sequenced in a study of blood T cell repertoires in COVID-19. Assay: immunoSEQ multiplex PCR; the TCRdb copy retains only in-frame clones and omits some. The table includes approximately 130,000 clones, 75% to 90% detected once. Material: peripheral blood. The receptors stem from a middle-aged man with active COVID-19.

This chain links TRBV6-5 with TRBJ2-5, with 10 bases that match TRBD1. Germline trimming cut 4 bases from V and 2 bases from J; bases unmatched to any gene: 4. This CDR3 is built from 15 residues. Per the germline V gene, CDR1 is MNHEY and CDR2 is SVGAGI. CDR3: CASSSPGQGQETQYF. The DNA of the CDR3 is TGTGCCAGCAGTTCCCCGGGACAGGGGCAAGAGACCCAGTACTTC.

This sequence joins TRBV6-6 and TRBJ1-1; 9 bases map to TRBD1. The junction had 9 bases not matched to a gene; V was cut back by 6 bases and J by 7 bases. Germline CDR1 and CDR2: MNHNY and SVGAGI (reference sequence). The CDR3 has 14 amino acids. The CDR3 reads CASSAARDRDEAFF. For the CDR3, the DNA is TGTGCCAGCAGCGCCGCCCGGGACAGGGATGAAGCTTTCTTT.

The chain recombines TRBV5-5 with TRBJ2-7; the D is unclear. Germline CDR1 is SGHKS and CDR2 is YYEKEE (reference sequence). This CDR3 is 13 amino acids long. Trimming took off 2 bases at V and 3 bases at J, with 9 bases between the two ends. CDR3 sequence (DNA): TGTGCCAGCAGCTTCGCCGTAGACTACGAGCAGTACTTC. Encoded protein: CASSFAVDYEQYF.

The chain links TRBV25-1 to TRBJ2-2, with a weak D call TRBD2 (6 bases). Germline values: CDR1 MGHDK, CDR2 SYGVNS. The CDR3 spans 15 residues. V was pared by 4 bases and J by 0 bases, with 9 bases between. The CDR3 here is CASSATSTNTGELFF. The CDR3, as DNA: TGTGCCAGCAGTGCAACTAGCACGAACACCGGGGAGCTGTTTTTT. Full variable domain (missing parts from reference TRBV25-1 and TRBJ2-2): EADIYQTPRYLVIGTGKKITLECSQTMGHDKMYWYQQDPGMELHLIHYSYGVNSTEKGDLSSESTVSRIRTEHFPLTLESARPSHTSQYLCASSATSTNTGELFFGEGSRLTVL.

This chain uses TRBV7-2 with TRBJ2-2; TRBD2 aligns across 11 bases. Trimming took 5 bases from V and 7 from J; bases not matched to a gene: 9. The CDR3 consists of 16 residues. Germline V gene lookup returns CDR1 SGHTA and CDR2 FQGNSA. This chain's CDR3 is CASSAIAGGRGGELFF. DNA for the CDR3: TGTGCCAGCAGCGCTATAGCGGGGGGGCGCGGCGGGGAGCTGTTTTTT.